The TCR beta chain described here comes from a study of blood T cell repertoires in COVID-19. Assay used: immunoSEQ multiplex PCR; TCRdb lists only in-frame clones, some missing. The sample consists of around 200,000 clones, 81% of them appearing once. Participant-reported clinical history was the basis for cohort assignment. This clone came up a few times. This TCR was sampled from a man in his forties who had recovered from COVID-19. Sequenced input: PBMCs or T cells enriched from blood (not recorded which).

CDR3 DNA: TGTGCCAGCAGCACCCGGGGGGCGCCTTCTGGGAACACTGAAGCTTTCTTT. Its protein product is CASSTRGAPSGNTEAFF. The chain carries TRBV7-6 and TRBJ1-1; D is perhaps TRBD1 (6 bases). CDR1 is SGHVS and CDR2 is FNYEAQ in the germline V gene. The CDR3 is made up of 17 amino acids. Trimming removed 5 bases from V and 1 base from J, with 20 bases in between.